The clone carrying this T cell receptor beta chain turned up a few times. Its cognate antigen is unknown. The data stem from a study of T cell repertoires in cytomegalovirus infection. Turning to the study itself: Evidence of both CMV infection and a matching HLA type came from public TCR beta signatures. Findings and limits, study-wide: Adding up the frequency of public TCR beta families identified people who carried CMV plus the relevant HLA.

The germline CDR1 and CDR2 sequences are SGHDN and FVKESK. V shed 2 bases and J 6 bases; nucleotides not matched to a gene: 7. This CDR3 is 15 amino acids long. Each CDR3 protein is one row after TCRdb ran MiXCR on the reads. The table shows approximately 500,000 distinct CDR3 sequences, with 16% occurring only once. The sample comprised CD8+ T cells from PBMCs. This TCR came from a human donor in good health (CMV status not recorded). Some clones in this sample may be carry-over from other donors' samples. The chain is built from TRBV14 and TRBJ2-7, with 10 bases lining up with TRBD1. The CDR3 reads CASSQLGQGITEQYF. In DNA, the CDR3 is TGTGCCAGCAGCCAATTGGGACAGGGGATTACCGAGCAGTACTTC. The variable domain in full, with the rest retrieved from reference TRBV14 and TRBJ2-7, is EAGVTQFPSHSVIEKGQTVTLRCDPISGHDNLYWYRRVMGKEIKFLLHFVKESKQDESGMPNNRFLAERTGGTYSTLKVQPAELEDSGVYFCASSQLGQGITEQYFGPGTRLTVT.